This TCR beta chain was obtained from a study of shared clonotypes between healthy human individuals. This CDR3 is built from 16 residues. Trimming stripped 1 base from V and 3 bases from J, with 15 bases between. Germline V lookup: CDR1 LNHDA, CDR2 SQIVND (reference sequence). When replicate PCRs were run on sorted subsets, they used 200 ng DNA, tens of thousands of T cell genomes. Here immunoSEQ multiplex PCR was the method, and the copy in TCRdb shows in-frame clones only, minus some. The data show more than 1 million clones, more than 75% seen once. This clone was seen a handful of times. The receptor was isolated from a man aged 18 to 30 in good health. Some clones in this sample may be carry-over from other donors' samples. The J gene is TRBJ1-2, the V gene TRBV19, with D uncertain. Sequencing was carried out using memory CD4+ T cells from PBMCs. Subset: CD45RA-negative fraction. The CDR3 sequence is CASSIASAGSHYGYTF. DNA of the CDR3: TGTGCCAGTAGTATAGCGTCCGCCGGGAGTCACTATGGCTACACCTTC. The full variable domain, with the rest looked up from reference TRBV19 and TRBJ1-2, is DGGITQSPKYLFRKEGQNVTLSCEQNLNHDAMYWYRQDPGQGLRLIYYSQIVNDFQKGDIAEGYSVSREKKESFPLTVTSAQKNPTAFYLCASSIASAGSHYGYTFGSGTRLTVV.